The clone carrying this T cell receptor (beta chain) was detected only once. What it binds is not known. This entry belongs to a study of shared clonotypes between healthy human individuals. Study-level results: Clonotype sharing levels among donors were expected to vary with sequencing depth.

Deep-level assay runs were performed. TCRdb keeps only in-frame clones here, not all; method: immunoSEQ multiplex PCR. The repertoire holds around 2,000,000 clones, with roughly 96% as singletons. The split of CD4+ cells yielded CD45RA+ naive and CD45RA-negative memory subsets. The CDR3 is 14 residues long. The V gene's germline CDR1 is GTSNPN and CDR2 SVGIG (reference sequence). The J segment lost 7 bases and the V segment lost 3 bases, leaving 9 bases of the junction unmatched. This chain links TRBV30 with TRBJ2-7, with 10 nucleotides matching TRBD1. The TCR comes from a man between 18 and 35 years old in good health. Input material: naive CD4+ T cells sorted from blood. Subset indicated: CD45RA+ positively selected. The CDR3 spells CAWRTTGGVGEQYF. The CDR3 DNA follows: TGTGCCTGGAGGACGACAGGGGGCGTGGGGGAGCAGTACTTC.